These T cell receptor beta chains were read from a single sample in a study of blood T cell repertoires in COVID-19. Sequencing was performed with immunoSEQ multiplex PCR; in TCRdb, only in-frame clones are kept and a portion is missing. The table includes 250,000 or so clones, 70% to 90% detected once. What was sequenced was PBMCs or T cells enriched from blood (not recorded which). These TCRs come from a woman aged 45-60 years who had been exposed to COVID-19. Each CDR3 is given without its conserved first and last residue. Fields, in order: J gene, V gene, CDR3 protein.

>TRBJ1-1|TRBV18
ASSPDREDTEAF
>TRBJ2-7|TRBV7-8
ASSPGQSTYEQY
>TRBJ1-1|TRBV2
ASGGQGTTEAF
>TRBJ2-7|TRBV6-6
ASSFPGQIYEQY
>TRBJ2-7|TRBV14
ASSQAMGTSLSYEQY
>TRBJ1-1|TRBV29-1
SVRGGLLGDTEAF
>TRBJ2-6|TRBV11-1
ASRGRAGANVLT
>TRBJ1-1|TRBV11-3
ASSLDSGENTEAF
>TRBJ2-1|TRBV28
ASSLRSGIGYNEQF
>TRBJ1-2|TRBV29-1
SATTGSIYGYT
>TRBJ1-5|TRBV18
ASSPRQGRGVQPQH
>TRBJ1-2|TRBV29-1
SVQSTGLDYGYT
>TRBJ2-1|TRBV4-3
ASSQSASGDPYNEQF
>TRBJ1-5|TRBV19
ASSRGNNQPQH
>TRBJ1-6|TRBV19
ASRQGSGNSPLH
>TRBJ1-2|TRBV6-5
ARKGDTRGARLT
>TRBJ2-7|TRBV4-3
ASSHRTGSSYEQY
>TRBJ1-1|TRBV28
ATRSGLGAEAF
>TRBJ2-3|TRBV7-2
ASSPRTGVRDTQY
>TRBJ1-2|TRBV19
ASSIDTGQNYGYT
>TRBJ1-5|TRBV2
ASSRRETEGQPQH
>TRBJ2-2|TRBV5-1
ASSLQPTGELF
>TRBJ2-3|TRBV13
ASSPLPDTQY
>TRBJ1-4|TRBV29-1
SVEDRGREKLF
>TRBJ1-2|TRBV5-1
ASWAGDIYGYT
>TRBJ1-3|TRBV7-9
ASSSLSGVSGNTIY
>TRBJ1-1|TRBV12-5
ASDEYTTGMRGAF
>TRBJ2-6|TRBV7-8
ASSAKGAGITGANVLT
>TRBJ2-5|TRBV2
ATARDRQQETQY
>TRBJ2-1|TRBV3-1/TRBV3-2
ASSQGGQALSSYNEQF
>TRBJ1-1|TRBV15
ATMQGPNTEAF
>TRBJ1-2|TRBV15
ATSRERGQSYGYT
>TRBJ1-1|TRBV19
ASTRGWTEAF